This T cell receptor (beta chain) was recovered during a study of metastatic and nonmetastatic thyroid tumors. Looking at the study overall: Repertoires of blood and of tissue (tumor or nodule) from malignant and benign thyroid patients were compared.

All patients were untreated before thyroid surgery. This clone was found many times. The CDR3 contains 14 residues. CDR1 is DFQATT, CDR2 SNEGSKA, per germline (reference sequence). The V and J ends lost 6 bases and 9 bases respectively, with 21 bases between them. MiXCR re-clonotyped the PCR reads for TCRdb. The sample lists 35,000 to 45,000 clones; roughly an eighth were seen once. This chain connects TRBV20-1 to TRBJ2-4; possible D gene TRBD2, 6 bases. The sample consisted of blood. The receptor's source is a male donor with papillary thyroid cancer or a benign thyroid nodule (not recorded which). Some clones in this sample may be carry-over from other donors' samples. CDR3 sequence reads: CSALGRGRTSIQYF. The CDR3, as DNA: TGCAGTGCCCTTGGGCGGGGCCGGACCTCCATTCAGTACTTC.